The 7 T cell receptor beta chains listed next were all sequenced from one sample in a study of blood T cell repertoires in COVID-19. The assay was immunoSEQ multiplex PCR, and TCRdb's table has in-frame clones only and misses some. The sample records around 280,000 clones, around 87% being singletons. Sequencing used peripheral blood. These receptors were taken from a man aged 70 or older with acute or convalescent COVID-19.

The J gene is TRBJ2-7, the V gene TRBV28, with 7 bases lining up with TRBD2. From germline, CDR1 is MDHEN and CDR2 SYDVKM. J gave up 0 bases and V 2 bases, and 4 bases lay outside the gene matches. The CDR3 contains 15 residues. The CDR3 sequence is CASSLQGGSSYEQYF. The CDR3 DNA reads as TGTGCCAGCAGTTTACAGGGCGGGAGCTCCTACGAGCAGTACTTC.

The chain uses TRBV6-5 and TRBJ2-1; 11 nucleotides match TRBD2. The CDR3 spans 15 residues. With V trimmed by 5 bases and J by 4 bases, 4 bases remained unmatched. Germline CDR1 MNHEY, CDR2 SVGAGI. CDR3 nucleotides: TGTGCCAGCAGTCAGGGACTAGCGGATTACAATGAGCAGTTCTTC. Its translation is CASSQGLADYNEQFF.

The J gene is TRBJ2-2, the V gene TRBV24-1, with unresolved D. The length of the CDR3 is 12 residues. The ends were cut back, 7 bases at V and 6 bases at J, with 8 bases in the middle. The germline CDR1 and CDR2 sequences are KGHDR and SFDVKD. Here the CDR3 reads CATSLGSGELFF. CDR3 bases: TGTGCCACCAGCCTCGGGTCCGGGGAGCTGTTTTTT.

The genes are TRBV24-1 and TRBJ2-1; the match to TRBD1 covers 9 bases. The germline CDR1 and CDR2 sequences are KGHDR and SFDVKD. The CDR3 runs 16 residues. V lost 2 bases, J lost 7 bases, and 8 bases stayed unmatched. CDR3 loop: CATSDSGTGLGNEQFF. In DNA, the CDR3 is TGTGCCACCAGTGATTCGGGGACAGGGTTGGGGAATGAGCAGTTCTTC.

The rearrangement uses TRBV5-1 and TRBJ1-1, with TRBD1 matching over 8 bases. Trimming at V came to 2 bases and at J to 5 bases, leaving 8 bases not matched to a gene. The germline V gene encodes CDR1 SGHRS and CDR2 YFSETQ. This CDR3 contains 15 residues. The CDR3 bases are TGCGCCAGCAGCTTAATTCAGGGGGCGGGTACTGAAGCTTTCTTT. It specifies CASSLIQGAGTEAFF.

The V and J genes are TRBV19 and TRBJ2-3; 8 bases fit TRBD1. The CDR3 has 14 amino acids. Germline CDR1 is LNHDA and CDR2 is SQIVND (reference sequence). Losses at the gene ends were 4 bases for V and 2 bases for J; bases not matched to a gene: 2. The CDR3 DNA is TGTGCCAGTAGTAGGGGACAGGTCACAGATACGCAGTATTTT. Translated: CASSRGQVTDTQYF.

This clone was observed once. The chain uses TRBV3-1 (or the pseudogene TRBV3-2) and TRBJ2-3; the match to TRBD1 covers 9 bases. The CDR3 is 14 residues long. Germline CDR1 reads LGHDT; CDR2 reads YNNKEL (reference sequence). V was pared by 5 bases and J by 5 bases, with 5 bases of the junction left unmatched. For the CDR3, the DNA is TGTGCCAGCAGCAAACAGGGGGCCGGAGATACGCAGTATTTT. It encodes CASSKQGAGDTQYF.